One T cell receptor (beta chain) is described in this entry. The germline V gene has CDR1 GTSNPN and CDR2 SVGIG (reference sequence). V lost 4 bases and J 3 bases, leaving 21 bases between the germline ends. The CDR3 runs 16 residues. This record belongs to a study of T cell changes during pregnancy in multiple sclerosis. Repertoires were generated with immunoSEQ multiplex PCR, while TCRdb's copy carries only in-frame clones and drops some. The sample carries under 65,000 clones, roughly 92% recorded once. The rearrangement uses TRBV30 and TRBJ1-2, with D unresolved. The clonotype comes from a female donor with multiple sclerosis, enrolled in a pregnancy study. This sample comprised peripheral blood, obtained in the second trimester of pregnancy. CDR3 loop: CAWTQRALKRHYGYTF. In DNA form, the CDR3 reads TGTGCCTGGACCCAGAGGGCACTCAAGAGGCACTATGGCTACACCTTC.